The next 15 T cell receptor beta chains were all read from a single sample in a study of cytomegalovirus exposure and HLA in healthy donors. The PCR was carried out with 60 Vbeta primers and 13 Jbeta primers. Produced via immunoSEQ multiplex PCR; TCRdb's table is partial and in-frame only. The sample carries about 120,000 clones, about 76% recorded once. Source material: PBMCs. The receptors here all came from a man aged 55 to 70 in good health and CMV-seropositive.

V is TRBV14 and J is TRBJ2-1; TRBD1 matches at 9 bases. Germline-derived CDR1 and CDR2 are SGHDN and FVKESK. Trimming cost V 2 bases and J 6 bases; bases outside gene matches: 5. The CDR3 spans 15 residues. CDR3 nucleotides: TGTGCCAGCAGCCAAATTACAGGGGGCATCAATGAGCAGTTCTTC. Its translation is CASSQITGGINEQFF.

The rearrangement links TRBV7-2 to TRBJ1-4, with 7 nucleotides matching TRBD1. Per the germline V gene, CDR1 is SGHTA and CDR2 is FQGNSA. Trimming cost V 5 bases and J 8 bases; bases outside gene matches: 8. This CDR3 is 14 amino acids long. CDR3 nucleotides: TGTGCCAGCAGCAACGACAGGGTAGCGGAAAAACTGTTTTTT. It specifies CASSNDRVAEKLFF.

The chain uses TRBV27 and TRBJ2-5; 10 nucleotides align to TRBD1. CDR3 length equals 13 residues. The germline CDR1 and CDR2 sequences are MNHEY and SMNVEV (reference sequence). The V segment lost 6 bases and the J segment 5 bases; nucleotides outside the gene matches: 3. CDR3 sequence: CASRPDRGETQYF. CDR3 DNA sequence: TGTGCCAGCAGGCCGGACAGGGGGGAGACCCAGTACTTC.

This clone was counted a few times. V usage is TRBV18 and J usage is TRBJ1-5; D is possibly TRBD1 (5 bases). This CDR3 region has 13 residues. Germline CDR1 KGHSH, CDR2 LQKENI. V lost 5 bases to trimming and J lost 2 bases, with 7 bases between them. CDR3: CASSGGGNQPQHF. CDR3 DNA: TGTGCCAGCTCAGGGGGGGGCAATCAGCCCCAGCATTTT. The variable domain in full, with the rest retrieved from reference TRBV18 and TRBJ1-5, is NAGVMQNPRHLVRRRGQEARLRCSPMKGHSHVYWYRQLPEEGLKFMVYLQKENIIDESGMPKERFSAEFPKEGPSILRIQQVVRGDSAAYFCASSGGGNQPQHFGDGTRLSIL.

V and J are TRBV19 and TRBJ1-2; D is unclear. Trimming removed 3 bases from V and 7 bases from J, with 15 bases in between. Germline CDR1 LNHDA, CDR2 SQIVND (reference sequence). This CDR3 has 14 residues. CDR3 nucleotide sequence: TGTGCCAGTAGTATCCAACTCCCGGAGAGTGGCTACACCTTC. It is translated as CASSIQLPESGYTF.

The gene calls are TRBV2 and TRBJ1-4, with TRBD1 matching 8 bases. This CDR3 has 13 amino acids. J lost 8 bases, V lost 10 bases, and 9 bases had no gene match. Per germline, CDR1 SNHLY and CDR2 FYNNEI. DNA for the CDR3: TGTGCCACCACGGGACAGGTCGGAGAAAAACTGTTTTTT. Its translation is CATTGQVGEKLFF.

The chain carries TRBV5-5 and TRBJ1-1, with a weak D call TRBD1 (6 bases). Trimming pared 3 bases from V and 0 bases from J, leaving 9 bases between. The CDR3 totals 14 residues. CDR1 and CDR2 (germline): SGHKS, YYEKEE (reference sequence). This CDR3 reads CASSSGTLNTEAFF. In nucleotides, the CDR3 is TGTGCCAGCAGCTCCGGGACACTGAACACTGAAGCTTTCTTT.

The chain joins TRBV6-1 to TRBJ2-5, with 10 bases aligning to TRBD2. This CDR3 has 18 amino acids. V trimming: 4 bases; J trimming: 5 bases; junction bases outside the gene matches: 16. Germline V gives CDR1 MNHNS, CDR2 SASEGT. CDR3: CASSVIQGGLAGAETQYF. In DNA form, the CDR3 reads TGTGCCAGCAGTGTAATACAGGGTGGGCTAGCGGGAGCTGAGACCCAGTACTTC.

This chain links TRBV20-1 with TRBJ1-1; D is unclear. Germline values: CDR1 DFQATT, CDR2 SNEGSKA (reference sequence). V gave up 3 bases and J gave up 11 bases, with 13 bases separating them. The CDR3 is 11 residues long. The CDR3 coding sequence is TGCAGTGCTAGGGAGGGTGGGGAGGCTTTCTTT. Its protein product is CSAREGGEAFF.

Judged by abundance, this clone is large. At the DNA level, this CDR3 is encoded by other sequences in the same sample as well. The chain combines TRBV7-2 with TRBJ1-1; no clear D gene. This CDR3 has 17 amino acids. V was trimmed by 5 bases and J by 4 bases, leaving 23 bases between them. The germline V gene encodes CDR1 SGHTA and CDR2 FQGNSA. DNA of the CDR3: TGTGCCAGCAGCCCGAGAGGAGGCGGCTCACACCCCACTGAAGCTTTCTTT. Protein sequence: CASSPRGGGSHPTEAFF.

This clone was detected only a few times. The chain recombines TRBV19 with TRBJ1-1; 9 nucleotides agree with TRBD1. Germline assignment: CDR1 LNHDA and CDR2 SQIVND (reference sequence). This CDR3 has 15 amino acids. With 4 bases clipped from V and 0 bases from J, the junction kept 3 bases outside the gene matches. CDR3 amino acids: CASSTGTGMNTEAFF. The CDR3 bases are TGTGCCAGTAGTACCGGGACAGGGATGAACACTGAAGCTTTCTTT.

This clone appeared a single time. The chain uses TRBV5-6 and TRBJ1-2, with 7 bases aligning to TRBD1. Germline V gene data show CDR1 as SGHDT and CDR2 as YYEEEE. V lost 4 bases and J lost 0; bases outside the gene matches: 6. The CDR3 contains 15 residues. Here the CDR3 DNA reads TGTGCCAGCAGCATCTACAGGGGAGCTAACTATGGCTACACCTTC. Its protein is CASSIYRGANYGYTF.

Here the CDR3 DNA reads TGTGCCAGCAGCTTAGGACAGGGCTGGAACACTGAAGCTTTCTTT. Protein: CASSLGQGWNTEAFF. The chain combines TRBV5-6 with TRBJ1-1, with 8 bases lining up with TRBD1. The germline CDR1 and CDR2 sequences are SGHDT and YYEEEE. The J segment lost 1 base and the V segment lost 2 bases, leaving 4 bases of the junction unmatched. The CDR3 length is 15 residues.

The V gene is TRBV7-2, the J gene TRBJ2-7, with D perhaps TRBD2 (6 bases). The CDR3 covers 14 residues. Germline CDR1 and CDR2: SGHTA and FQGNSA. Trimming shortened V by 5 bases and J by 1 base, and 12 bases separated the two germline ends. Here the CDR3 reads CASSPGLRSYEQYF. The CDR3 region has the DNA TGTGCCAGCAGCCCCGGACTACGATCCTACGAGCAGTACTTC.

The chain employs TRBV11-2 and TRBJ2-7; 8 positions match TRBD2. The ends lost 6 bases at V and 5 bases at J; junction bases unmatched: 9. Germline lookup yields CDR1 SGHAT and CDR2 FQNNGV. CDR3 length equals 14 residues. CDR3 protein: CASRPIGTSNEQYF. DNA of the CDR3: TGTGCCAGCAGACCCATCGGGACTAGTAACGAGCAGTACTTC.